The T cell receptor (beta chain) described here comes from a study of blood T cell repertoires in COVID-19. Looking at the study overall: T cells, B-cell-depleted T cells, or PBMCs supplied cDNA or gDNA.

The CDR3 is made up of 19 amino acids. Original processing methods: Cell counts per sample came from amplifying reference gene primers. Clones were sequenced by immunoSEQ multiplex PCR, and TCRdb holds only the in-frame ones, with some missing. The V and J calls and clone size are taken from that table; D and trimming were inferred from the DNA. This sample has 400,000 to 550,000 clones, with 80% to 90% found just once. This receptor was obtained from a woman aged 30 to 39 with acute or convalescent COVID-19. The chain carries TRBV21-1 and TRBJ2-1; the table names TRBD2, a call not compared with the DNA. TRBV21-1 is reported as a pseudogene. Sequenced material: peripheral blood. The CDR3 sequence: CASSKYRLAGRPPYNEQFF. The CDR3 DNA reads as TGTGCCAGCAGCAAATATCGGCTAGCGGGGAGACCTCCCTACAATGAGCAGTTCTTC.